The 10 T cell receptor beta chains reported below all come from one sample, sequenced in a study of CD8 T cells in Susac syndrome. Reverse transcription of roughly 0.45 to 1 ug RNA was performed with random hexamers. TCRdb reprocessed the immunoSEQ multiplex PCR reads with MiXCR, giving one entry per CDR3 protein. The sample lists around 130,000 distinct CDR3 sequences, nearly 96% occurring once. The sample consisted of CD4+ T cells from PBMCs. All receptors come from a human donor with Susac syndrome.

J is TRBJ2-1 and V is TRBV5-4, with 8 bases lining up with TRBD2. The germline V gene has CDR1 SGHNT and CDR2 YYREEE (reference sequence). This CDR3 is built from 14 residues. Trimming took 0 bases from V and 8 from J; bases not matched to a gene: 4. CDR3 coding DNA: TGTGCCAGCAGCTTGGCCGGGGGGGACCATGAGCAGTTCTTC. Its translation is CASSLAGGDHEQFF. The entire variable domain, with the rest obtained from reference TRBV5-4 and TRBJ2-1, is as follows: ETGVTQSPTHLIKTRGQQVTLRCSSQSGHNTVSWYQQALGQGPQFIFQYYREEENGRGNFPPRFSGLQFPNYSSELNVNALELDDSALYLCASSLAGGDHEQFFGPGTRLTVL.

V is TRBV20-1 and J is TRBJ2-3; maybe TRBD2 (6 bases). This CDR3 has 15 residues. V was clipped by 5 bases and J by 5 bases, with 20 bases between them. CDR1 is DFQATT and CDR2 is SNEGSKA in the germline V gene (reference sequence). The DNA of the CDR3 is TGCAGTGCTCCCCGATTAACGGGAGCGGTAGATACGCAGTATTTT. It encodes CSAPRLTGAVDTQYF.

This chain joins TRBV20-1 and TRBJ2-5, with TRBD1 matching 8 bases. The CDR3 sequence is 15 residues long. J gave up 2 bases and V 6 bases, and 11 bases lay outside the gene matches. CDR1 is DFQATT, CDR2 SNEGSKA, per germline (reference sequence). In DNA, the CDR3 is TGCAGTGCCCGGGGGCTCCGGGACAGGCAAGAGACCCAGTACTTC. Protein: CSARGLRDRQETQYF.

CDR3 sequence (DNA): TGTGCCAGCAGCCAAGATAAGAATCAGCCCCAGCATTTT. Its translation is CASSQDKNQPQHF. The chain links TRBV3-1 to TRBJ1-5, with D unresolved. This CDR3 is built from 13 residues. V lost 0 bases to trimming and J lost 4 bases, with 4 bases between them. Germline-derived CDR1 and CDR2 are LGHDT and YNNKEL (reference sequence).

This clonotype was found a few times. CDR3 DNA sequence: TGTGCCAGCAGTCAGAGGGCTTATGGCTACACCTTC. Translating gives CASSQRAYGYTF. The rearrangement uses TRBV12-3 or TRBV12-4 and TRBJ1-2; D remains ambiguous. V lost 5 bases and J 5 bases, leaving 9 bases between the germline ends. The CDR3 consists of 12 residues.

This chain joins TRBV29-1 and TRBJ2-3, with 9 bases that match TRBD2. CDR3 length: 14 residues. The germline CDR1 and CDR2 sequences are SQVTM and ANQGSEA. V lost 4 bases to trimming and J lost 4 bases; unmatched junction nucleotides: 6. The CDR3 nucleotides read TGCAGCGTTGGGTCTAGCGGGATCCCAGATACGCAGTATTTT. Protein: CSVGSSGIPDTQYF.

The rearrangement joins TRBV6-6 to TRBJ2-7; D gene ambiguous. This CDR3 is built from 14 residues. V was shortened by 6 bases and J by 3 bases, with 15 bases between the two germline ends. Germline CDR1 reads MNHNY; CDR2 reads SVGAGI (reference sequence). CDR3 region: CASRGLLGVYEQYF. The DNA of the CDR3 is TGTGCCAGCAGGGGCCTCCTTGGCGTCTACGAGCAGTACTTC.

This chain's CDR3 is CASSLRAPSSYEQYF. Written as DNA, the CDR3 is TGCGCCAGCAGCCTGCGGGCCCCGAGTTCCTACGAGCAGTACTTC. The V gene is TRBV5-1, the J gene TRBJ2-7; D possibly corresponds to TRBD2 (5 bases). Trimming cost V 4 bases and J 1 base, with 15 bases left between them. The CDR3 consists of 15 residues. CDR1 SGHRS and CDR2 YFSETQ come from the germline V gene.

The CDR3 bases are TGTGCCAGCAGCCAGGTCGTATACAATGAGCAGTTCTTC. It codes for CASSQVVYNEQFF. This chain connects TRBV3-1 to TRBJ2-1; no clear D gene. This CDR3 is 13 amino acids long. Trimming took off 3 bases at V and 4 bases at J, with 7 bases between the two ends. Per the germline V gene, CDR1 is LGHDT and CDR2 is YNNKEL (reference sequence).

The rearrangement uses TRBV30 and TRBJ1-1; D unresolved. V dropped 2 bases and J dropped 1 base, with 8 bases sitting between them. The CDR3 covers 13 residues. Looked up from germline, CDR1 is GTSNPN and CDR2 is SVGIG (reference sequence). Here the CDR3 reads CAWSPQSNTEAFF. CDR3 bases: TGTGCCTGGAGTCCACAGTCGAACACTGAAGCTTTCTTT.